This note documents a single TCR beta chain sequence. This same CDR3 is encoded by further DNA sequences in the sample. The data were taken from a study of shared clonotypes between healthy human individuals. Profiled with immunoSEQ multiplex PCR; TCRdb holds only in-frame clones, not every one. The table lists 2.3 million or so clones, approximately 93% of them singletons, with 0.35% to 0.5% in the top ten. Per germline, CDR1 SGDLS and CDR2 YYNGEE. Trimming pared 0 bases from V and 1 base from J, leaving 6 bases between. There are 14 residues in the CDR3. The clonotype originates from a man younger than 35 in good health. Some clones in this sample may be carry-over from other donors' samples. The gene calls are TRBV9 and TRBJ2-3; D ambiguous. Sequenced sample: naive CD4+ T cells from PBMCs. Indicated subset: CD45RA+ positively selected. CDR3: CASSVGSGTDTQYF. The CDR3 DNA is TGTGCCAGCAGCGTAGGGAGCGGCACAGATACGCAGTATTTT.